One and the same sample provided the 14 T cell receptor beta chains below, sequenced in a study of T cells in Graves' hyperthyroidism and ophthalmopathy. Amplified regions were TCR beta CDR3 sequences from RNA transcripts. TCR CDR3 underwent first-round RT-PCR with the HTBI primer set. TCRdb processed the multiplex PCR reads anew with MiXCR; each CDR3 protein has one entry. Here the sample spans 500,000 to 750,000 distinct CDR3 sequences, 13% to 15% being singletons. The specimen was blood. These receptors all come from a woman between 18 and 30 years old with Graves' ophthalmopathy.

This clonotype occurred many times. This sequence joins TRBV7-2 and TRBJ1-3, with D perhaps TRBD1 (5 bases). Trimming removed 1 base at V and 0 bases at J, with 7 bases between. There are 15 residues in the CDR3. Looked up from germline, CDR1 is SGHTA and CDR2 is FQGNSA. CDR3 nucleotides: TGTGCCAGCAGCTTAGGAGGGGTCTCTGGAAACACCATATATTTT. This translates into CASSLGGVSGNTIYF.

Only a few counts were recorded for this clonotype. The chain couples TRBV5-1 to TRBJ2-5; TRBD2 might be the D (6 bases). CDR1 and CDR2 from the germline V gene are SGHRS and YFSETQ. This CDR3 is built from 14 residues. Trimming removed 4 bases from V and 0 bases from J, with 10 bases in between. The CDR3 DNA reads TGCGCCAGCAGCGTCTCGGGGGACCAAGAGACCCAGTACTTC. This encodes CASSVSGDQETQYF.

This clonotype came up many times. This rearrangement joins TRBV28 to TRBJ2-7, with 8 nucleotides matching TRBD2. The germline CDR1 and CDR2 sequences are MDHEN and SYDVKM. Unmatched junction bases numbered 8, after V lost 5 bases and J lost 2 bases. This CDR3 is built from 15 residues. For the CDR3, the DNA is TGTGCCAGCAGTCCCGGGGGGGAGGGGACCTACGAGCAGTACTTC. It codes for CASSPGGEGTYEQYF.

In this sample, this clonotype turned up once. The rearrangement links TRBV5-1 to TRBJ2-1; 16 nucleotides line up with TRBD2. This CDR3 is 18 amino acids long. Germline V lookup: CDR1 SGHRS, CDR2 YFSETQ. Germline trimming cut 3 bases from V and 5 bases from J; bases unmatched to any gene: 8. The CDR3 region is CASSYGTSGREPHNEQFF. The CDR3 coding sequence is TGCGCCAGCAGCTATGGGACTAGCGGGAGGGAACCCCACAATGAGCAGTTCTTC.

This clonotype was seen repeatedly, ten times or more. J is TRBJ2-5 and V is TRBV28, with 9 positions matching TRBD2. CDR1 is MDHEN and CDR2 is SYDVKM in the germline V gene. Trimming removed 9 bases from V and 1 base from J; junction bases left unmatched: 6. The CDR3 is 14 residues long. The CDR3 spells CASHVAGAQETQYF. The CDR3, as DNA: TGTGCCAGTCATGTAGCGGGAGCCCAAGAGACCCAGTACTTC. The entire variable domain, with the rest obtained from reference TRBV28 and TRBJ2-5, is as follows: DVKVTQSSRYLVKRTGEKVFLECVQDMDHENMFWYRQDPGLGLRLIYFSYDVKMKEKGDIPEGYSVSREKKERFSLILESASTNQTSMYLCASHVAGAQETQYFGPGTRLLVL.

There are many counts of this clonotype. The J gene is TRBJ2-1, the V gene TRBV27; the D is unclear. Germline V CDR1 and CDR2: MNHEY, SMNVEV (reference sequence). With 1 base removed from V and 0 bases from J, the gap between germline ends came to 13 bases. This CDR3 has 17 residues. The CDR3, as DNA: TGTGCCAGCAGTTTATGGTGGCGCCCTGACTCCTACAATGAGCAGTTCTTC. Its protein product is CASSLWWRPDSYNEQFF.

This chain uses TRBV29-1 with TRBJ1-2; D uncertain. The CDR3 is 13 residues long. Per the germline V gene, CDR1 is SQVTM and CDR2 is ANQGSEA. V lost 7 bases to trimming and J lost 5 bases, with 17 bases between them. CDR3 in amino acids: CSASTRELYGYTF. DNA for the CDR3: TGCAGCGCGAGTACAAGGGAGTTGTATGGCTACACCTTC.

The chain uses TRBV12-5 and TRBJ1-2; D possibly corresponds to TRBD1 (5 bases). Germline values: CDR1 LGHNT, CDR2 FRNRAP. The length of the CDR3 is 12 residues. Between the trimmed V and J ends, which lost 0 bases and 6 bases, there was a span of 5 bases. The CDR3 reads CASGLVGHGYTF. The CDR3 nucleotides are TGTGCTAGTGGTTTGGTGGGGCATGGCTACACCTTC.

This clonotype was seen many times. The gene calls are TRBV15 and TRBJ2-5, with 7 bases identical to TRBD2. The V gene end was trimmed by 0 bases and the J gene end by 4 bases; junction bases not matched to a gene: 11. Germline CDR1 is LNHNV and CDR2 is YYDKDF (reference sequence). The CDR3 has 17 amino acids. This chain's CDR3 is CATSREGPGGGRETQYF. CDR3 DNA: TGTGCCACCAGCAGAGAGGGGCCGGGTGGCGGGAGAGAGACCCAGTACTTC.

J is TRBJ2-3 and V is TRBV13; TRBD2 agrees at 8 bases. V was pared by 5 bases and J by 1 base, with 8 bases of the junction left unmatched. The CDR3 length is 16 residues. The germline gives CDR1 PRHDT, CDR2 FYEKMQ (reference sequence). The CDR3 protein is CASSAGGRGGTDTQYF. DNA for the CDR3: TGTGCCAGCAGCGCGGGGGGCAGGGGTGGCACAGATACGCAGTATTTT.

This clonotype occurred a few times. A read error may explain this, as a much larger clone is one base away. The V call is TRBV2, the J call TRBJ2-1, with D tentatively TRBD1 or TRBD2 (5 bases each). V shed 3 bases and J shed 8 bases, with 23 bases lying between them. Germline V gene lookup returns CDR1 SNHLY and CDR2 FYNNEI. This CDR3 is built from 17 residues. CDR3 region: CASSDVAGWGTRHEQFF. CDR3 DNA sequence: TGTGCCAGCAGTGACGTCGCGGGCTGGGGGACGCGGCATGAGCAGTTCTTC.

This clonotype was counted ten times or more. This rearrangement joins TRBV6-1 to TRBJ1-2; D not resolved. The CDR3 totals 16 residues. CDR1 is MNHNS, CDR2 SASEGT, per germline. Trimming took off 6 bases at V and 0 bases at J, with 17 bases between the two ends. CDR3: CASRQARRRANYGYTF. CDR3 in DNA: TGTGCCAGCAGACAAGCTCGACGCAGAGCTAACTATGGCTACACCTTC.

This clonotype was counted at least ten times. The V and J genes are TRBV6-1 and TRBJ2-5, with D perhaps TRBD1 (6 bases). The CDR3 sequence is 14 residues long. Trimming took 4 bases from V and 3 from J, leaving 12 bases between them. Germline CDR1 MNHNS, CDR2 SASEGT. CDR3 nucleotide sequence: TGTGCCAGCAGTGTACACAGGGTGGAAGAGACCCAGTACTTC. This sequence encodes CASSVHRVEETQYF.

This chain joins TRBV12-3 or TRBV12-4 and TRBJ1-1; D is uncertain. The CDR3 is 11 residues long. V lost 10 bases and J 2 bases, leaving 8 bases between the germline ends. The CDR3 sequence: CANSYNTEAFF. CDR3 sequence (DNA): TGTGCCAACAGCTATAACACTGAAGCTTTCTTT.